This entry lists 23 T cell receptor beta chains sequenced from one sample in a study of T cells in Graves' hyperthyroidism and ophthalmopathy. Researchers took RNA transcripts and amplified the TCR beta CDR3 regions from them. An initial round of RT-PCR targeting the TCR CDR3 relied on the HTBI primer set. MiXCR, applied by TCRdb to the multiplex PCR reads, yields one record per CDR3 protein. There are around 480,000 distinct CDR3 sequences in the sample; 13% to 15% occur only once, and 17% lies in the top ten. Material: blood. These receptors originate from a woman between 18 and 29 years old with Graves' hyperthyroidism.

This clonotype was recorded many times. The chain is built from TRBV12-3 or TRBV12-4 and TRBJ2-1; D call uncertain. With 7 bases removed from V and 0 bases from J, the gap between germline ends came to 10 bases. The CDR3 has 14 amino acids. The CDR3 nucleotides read TGTGCCAGCACCCTTTCGGCCTCCTACAATGAGCAGTTCTTC. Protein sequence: CASTLSASYNEQFF.

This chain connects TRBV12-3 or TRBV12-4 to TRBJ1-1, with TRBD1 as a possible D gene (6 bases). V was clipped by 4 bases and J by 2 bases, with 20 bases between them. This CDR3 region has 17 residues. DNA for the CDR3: TGTGCCAGCAGTTCAACAGGGACTGGGTTCCTAAACACTGAAGCTTTCTTT. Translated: CASSSTGTGFLNTEAFF.

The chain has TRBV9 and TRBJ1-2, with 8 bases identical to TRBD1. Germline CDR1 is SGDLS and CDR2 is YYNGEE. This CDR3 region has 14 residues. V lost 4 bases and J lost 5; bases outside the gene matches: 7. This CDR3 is CASSPRDRMYGYTF. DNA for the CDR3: TGTGCCAGCAGCCCCCGGGACAGGATGTATGGCTACACCTTC.

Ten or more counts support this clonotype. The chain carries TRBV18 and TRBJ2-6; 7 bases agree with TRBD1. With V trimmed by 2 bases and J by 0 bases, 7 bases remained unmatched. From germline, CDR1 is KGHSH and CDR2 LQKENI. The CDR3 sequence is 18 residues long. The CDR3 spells CASSPRTGVYSGANVLTF. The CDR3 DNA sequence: TGTGCCAGCTCACCAAGAACAGGGGTGTACTCTGGGGCCAACGTCCTGACTTTC.

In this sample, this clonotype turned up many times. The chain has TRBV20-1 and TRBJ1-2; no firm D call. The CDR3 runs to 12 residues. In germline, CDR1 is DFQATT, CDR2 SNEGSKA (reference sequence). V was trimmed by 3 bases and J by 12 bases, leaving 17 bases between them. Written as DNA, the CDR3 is TGCAGTGCTAGTCGCCCCGATATAAGGGACACCTTC. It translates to CSASRPDIRDTF.

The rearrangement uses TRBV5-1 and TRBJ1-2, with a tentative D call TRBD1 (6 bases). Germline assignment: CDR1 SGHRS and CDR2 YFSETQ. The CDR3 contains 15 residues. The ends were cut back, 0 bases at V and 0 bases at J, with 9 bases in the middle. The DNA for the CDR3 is TGCGCCAGCAGCTTGGCAGGGACAACTAACTATGGCTACACCTTC. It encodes CASSLAGTTNYGYTF.

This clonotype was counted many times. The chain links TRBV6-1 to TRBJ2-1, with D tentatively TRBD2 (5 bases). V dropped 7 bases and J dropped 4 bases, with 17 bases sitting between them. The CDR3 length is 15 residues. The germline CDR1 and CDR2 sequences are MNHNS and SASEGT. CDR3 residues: CASTPSAGPYNEQFF. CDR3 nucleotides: TGTGCCAGCACCCCCTCGGCGGGCCCTTACAATGAGCAGTTCTTC.

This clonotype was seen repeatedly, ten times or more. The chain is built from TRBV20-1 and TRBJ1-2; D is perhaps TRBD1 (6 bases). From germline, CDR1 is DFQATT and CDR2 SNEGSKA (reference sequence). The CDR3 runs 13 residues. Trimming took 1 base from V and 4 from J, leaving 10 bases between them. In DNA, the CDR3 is TGCAGTGCTAGAGCAGGGGACATCTATGGCTACACCTTC. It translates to CSARAGDIYGYTF.

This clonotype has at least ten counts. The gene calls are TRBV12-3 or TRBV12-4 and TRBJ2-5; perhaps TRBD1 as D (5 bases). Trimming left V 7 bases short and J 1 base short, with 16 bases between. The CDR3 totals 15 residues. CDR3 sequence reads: CASTLTRQSQETQYF. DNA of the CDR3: TGTGCCAGCACCCTCACCCGACAGAGCCAAGAGACCCAGTACTTC.

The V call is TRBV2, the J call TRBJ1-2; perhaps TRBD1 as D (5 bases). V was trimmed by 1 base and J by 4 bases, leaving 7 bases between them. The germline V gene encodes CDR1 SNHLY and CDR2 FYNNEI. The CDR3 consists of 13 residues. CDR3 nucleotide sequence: TGTGCCAGCAGTGAAGTCAGGGCCTATGGCTACACCTTC. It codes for CASSEVRAYGYTF. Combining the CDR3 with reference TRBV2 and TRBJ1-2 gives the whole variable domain EPEVTQTPSHQVTQMGQEVILRCVPISNHLYFYWYRQILGQKVEFLVSFYNNEISEKSEIFDDQFSVERPDGSNFTLKIRSTKLEDSAMYFCASSEVRAYGYTFGSGTRLTVV.

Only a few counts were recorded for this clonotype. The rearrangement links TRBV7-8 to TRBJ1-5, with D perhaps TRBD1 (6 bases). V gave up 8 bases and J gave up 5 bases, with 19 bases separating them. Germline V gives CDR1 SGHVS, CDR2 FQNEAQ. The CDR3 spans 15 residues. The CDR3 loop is CASSPRGGAYQPQHF. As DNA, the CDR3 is TGTGCCAGCTCCCCTCGCGGGGGCGCGTATCAGCCCCAGCATTTT.

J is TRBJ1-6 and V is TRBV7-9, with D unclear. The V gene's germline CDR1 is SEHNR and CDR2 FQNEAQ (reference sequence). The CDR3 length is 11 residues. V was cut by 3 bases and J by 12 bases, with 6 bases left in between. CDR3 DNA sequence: TGTGCCAGCAGCTTCCGGGGACCCCTCCACTTT. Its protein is CASSFRGPLHF.

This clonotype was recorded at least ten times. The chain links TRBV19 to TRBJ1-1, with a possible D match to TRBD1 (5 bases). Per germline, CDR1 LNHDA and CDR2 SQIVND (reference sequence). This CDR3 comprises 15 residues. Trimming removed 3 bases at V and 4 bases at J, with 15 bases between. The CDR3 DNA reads TGTGCCAGTAGTATTTTTCCAACGGGGGGCACTGAAGCTTTCTTT. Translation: CASSIFPTGGTEAFF.

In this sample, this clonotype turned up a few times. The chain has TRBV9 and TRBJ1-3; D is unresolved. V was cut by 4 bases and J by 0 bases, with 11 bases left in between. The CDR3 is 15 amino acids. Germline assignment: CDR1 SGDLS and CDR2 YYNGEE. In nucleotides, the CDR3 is TGTGCCAGCAGCATCTGGGAGAGCTCTGGAAACACCATATATTTT. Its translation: CASSIWESSGNTIYF.

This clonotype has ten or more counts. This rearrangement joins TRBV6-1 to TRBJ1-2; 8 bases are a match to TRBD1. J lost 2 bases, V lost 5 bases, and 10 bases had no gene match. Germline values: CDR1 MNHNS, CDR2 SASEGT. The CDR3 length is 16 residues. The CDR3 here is CASSRGGGQENYGYTF. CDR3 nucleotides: TGTGCCAGCAGTCGGGGTGGGGGACAGGAAAACTATGGCTACACCTTC.

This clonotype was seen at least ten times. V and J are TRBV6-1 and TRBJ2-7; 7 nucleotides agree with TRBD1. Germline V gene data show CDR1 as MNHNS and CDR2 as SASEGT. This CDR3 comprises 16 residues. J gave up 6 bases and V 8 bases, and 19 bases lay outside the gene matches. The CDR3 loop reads CASAPDRVRLPGEQYV. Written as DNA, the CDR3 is TGTGCCAGCGCCCCAGACAGGGTTCGTTTACCTGGCGAGCAGTACGTC.

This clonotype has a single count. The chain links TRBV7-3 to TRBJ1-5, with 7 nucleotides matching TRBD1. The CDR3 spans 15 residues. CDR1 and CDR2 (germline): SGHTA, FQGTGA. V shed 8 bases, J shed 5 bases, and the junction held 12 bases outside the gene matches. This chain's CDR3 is CASCPGEGADQPQHF. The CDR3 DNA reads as TGTGCCAGCTGCCCCGGGGAGGGGGCCGATCAGCCCCAGCATTTT. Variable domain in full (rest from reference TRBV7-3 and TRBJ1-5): GAGVSQTPSNKVTEKGKYVELRCDPISGHTALYWYRQSLGQGPEFLIYFQGTGAADDSGLPNDRFFAVRPEGSVSTLKIQRTERGDSAVYLCASCPGEGADQPQHFGDGTRLSIL.

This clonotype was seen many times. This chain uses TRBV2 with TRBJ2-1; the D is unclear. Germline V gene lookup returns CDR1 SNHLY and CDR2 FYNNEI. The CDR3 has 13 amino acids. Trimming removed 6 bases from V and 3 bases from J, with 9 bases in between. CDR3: CASRQVLYNEQFF. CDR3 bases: TGTGCCAGCAGGCAGGTTCTCTACAATGAGCAGTTCTTC.

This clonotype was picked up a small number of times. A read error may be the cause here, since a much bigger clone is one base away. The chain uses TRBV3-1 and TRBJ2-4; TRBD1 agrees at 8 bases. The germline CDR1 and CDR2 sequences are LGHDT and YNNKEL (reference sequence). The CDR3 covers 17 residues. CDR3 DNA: TGTGCCGGCAGCCAAGATAGAGGGACAGGATGGCAAAACATTCAGTACTTC. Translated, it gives CAGSQDRGTGWQNIQYF. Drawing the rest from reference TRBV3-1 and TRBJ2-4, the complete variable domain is DTAVSQTPKYLVTQMGNDKSIKCEQNLGHDTMYWYKQDSKKFLKIMFSYNNKELIINETVPNRFSPKSPDKAHLNLHINSLELGDSAVYFCAGSQDRGTGWQNIQYFGAGTRLSVL.

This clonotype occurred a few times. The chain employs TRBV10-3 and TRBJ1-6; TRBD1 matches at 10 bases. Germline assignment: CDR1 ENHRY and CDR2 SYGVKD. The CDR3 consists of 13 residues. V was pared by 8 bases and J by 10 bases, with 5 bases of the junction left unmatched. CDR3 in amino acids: CAISTGGESPLHF. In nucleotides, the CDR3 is TGTGCCATCTCGACAGGGGGCGAGTCACCCCTCCACTTT.

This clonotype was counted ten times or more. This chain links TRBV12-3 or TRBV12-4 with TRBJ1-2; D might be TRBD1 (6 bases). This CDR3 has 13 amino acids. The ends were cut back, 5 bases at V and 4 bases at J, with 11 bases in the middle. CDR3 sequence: CASSQQGFYGYTF. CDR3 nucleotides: TGTGCCAGCAGTCAACAGGGTTTCTATGGCTACACCTTC.

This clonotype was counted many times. This CDR3 reads CASGRELGTGELFF. Here the CDR3 DNA reads TGTGCTAGTGGTCGGGAGTTGGGCACCGGGGAGCTGTTTTTT. V gene TRBV12-5 combines with J gene TRBJ2-2, with D maybe TRBD2 (6 bases). The CDR3 loop spans 14 amino acids. Germline assignment: CDR1 LGHNT and CDR2 FRNRAP. V was cut by 5 bases and J by 4 bases, with 11 bases left in between.

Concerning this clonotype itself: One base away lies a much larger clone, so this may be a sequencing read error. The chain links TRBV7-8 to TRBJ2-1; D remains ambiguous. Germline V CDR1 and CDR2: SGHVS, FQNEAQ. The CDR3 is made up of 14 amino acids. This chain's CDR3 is CASSFLDGYNGQFF. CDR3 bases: TGTGCCAGCAGCTTCCTGGACGGGTACAATGGGCAGTTCTTC.